The 4 T cell receptor beta chains in this list originate from one sample, sequenced in a study of blood T cell repertoires in COVID-19. Assay used: immunoSEQ multiplex PCR; TCRdb lists only in-frame clones, some missing. Here the sample spans around 19,000 clones, approximately 90% being singletons. Sequences were obtained from peripheral blood. The receptors originated from a human donor in a cohort sampled during active COVID-19.

The V and J genes are TRBV9 and TRBJ2-3; TRBD2 agrees at 12 bases. The CDR3 is made up of 15 amino acids. CDR1 is SGDLS and CDR2 is YYNGEE in the germline V gene. J gave up 6 bases and V 4 bases, and 6 bases lay outside the gene matches. The CDR3 reads CASSQTSGGRDTQYF. CDR3 DNA: TGTGCCAGCAGCCAGACTAGCGGGGGAAGGGATACGCAGTATTTT.

This chain connects TRBV12-1 to TRBJ2-7; the table's D call, TRBD2, was not checked against the DNA. TRBV12-1 is classified as a pseudogene. This CDR3 has 17 residues. CDR3 DNA: TGTGCCAGCAGCTCCTGGACTAGCGGGAGGTACTCCTACGAGCAGTACTTC. The encoded protein is CASSSWTSGRYSYEQYF.

Only a few counts were recorded for this clone. The chain joins TRBV27 to TRBJ2-7; D may be TRBD2 (5 bases). Trimming left V 6 bases short and J 0 bases short, with 12 bases between. Germline V lookup: CDR1 MNHEY, CDR2 SMNVEV (reference sequence). This CDR3 has 14 residues. CDR3 coding DNA: TGTGCCAGCAGCAGCGGAGAAGGCTCCTACGAGCAGTACTTC. Amino acids: CASSSGEGSYEQYF.

CDR3: CASSSGPFRDREFNYGYTF. The DNA of the CDR3 is TGTGCCAGCAGCTCAGGCCCCTTCCGGGACAGGGAGTTTAACTATGGCTACACCTTC. V is TRBV27 and J is TRBJ1-2, with 9 bases matching TRBD1. The CDR3 spans 19 residues. The V and J ends lost 6 bases and 1 base, in that order; junction bases with no gene match: 18. Germline V lookup: CDR1 MNHEY, CDR2 SMNVEV (reference sequence).